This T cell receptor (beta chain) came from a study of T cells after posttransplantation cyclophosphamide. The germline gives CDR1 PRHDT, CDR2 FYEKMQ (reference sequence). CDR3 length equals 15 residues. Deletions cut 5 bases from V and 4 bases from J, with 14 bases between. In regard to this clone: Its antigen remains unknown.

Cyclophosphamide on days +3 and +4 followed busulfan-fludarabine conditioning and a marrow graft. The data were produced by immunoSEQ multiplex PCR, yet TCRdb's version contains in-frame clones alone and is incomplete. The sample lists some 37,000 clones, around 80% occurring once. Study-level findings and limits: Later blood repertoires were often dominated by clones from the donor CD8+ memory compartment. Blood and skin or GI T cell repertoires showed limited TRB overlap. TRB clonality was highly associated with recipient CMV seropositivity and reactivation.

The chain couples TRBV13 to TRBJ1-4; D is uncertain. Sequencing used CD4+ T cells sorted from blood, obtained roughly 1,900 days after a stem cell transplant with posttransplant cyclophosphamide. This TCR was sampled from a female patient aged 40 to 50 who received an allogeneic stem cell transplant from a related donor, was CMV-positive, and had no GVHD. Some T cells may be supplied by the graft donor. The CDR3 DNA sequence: TGTGCCAGCAGCGAGACGGGAGCCCGTAATGAAAAACTGTTTTTT. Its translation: CASSETGARNEKLFF. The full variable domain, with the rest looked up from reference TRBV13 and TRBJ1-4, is AAGVIQSPRHLIKEKRETATLKCYPIPRHDTVYWYQQGPGQDPQFLISFYEKMQSDKGSIPDRFSAQQFSDYHSELNMSSLELGDSALYFCASSETGARNEKLFFGSGTQLSVL.